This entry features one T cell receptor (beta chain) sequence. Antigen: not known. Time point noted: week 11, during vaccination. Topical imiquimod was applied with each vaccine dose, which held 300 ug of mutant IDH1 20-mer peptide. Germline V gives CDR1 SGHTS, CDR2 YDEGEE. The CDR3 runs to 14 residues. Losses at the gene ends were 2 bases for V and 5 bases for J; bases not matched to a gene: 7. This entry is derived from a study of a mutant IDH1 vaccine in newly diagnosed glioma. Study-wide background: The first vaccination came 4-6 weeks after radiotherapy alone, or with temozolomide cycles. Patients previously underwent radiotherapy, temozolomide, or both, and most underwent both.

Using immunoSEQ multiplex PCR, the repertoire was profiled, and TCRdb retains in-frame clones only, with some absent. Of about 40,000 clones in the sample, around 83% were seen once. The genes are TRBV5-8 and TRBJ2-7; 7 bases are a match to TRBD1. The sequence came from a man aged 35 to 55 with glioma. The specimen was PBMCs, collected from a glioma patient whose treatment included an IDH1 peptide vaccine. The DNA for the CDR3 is TGTGCCAGCAGCTTTGGGACAGTGGGCCACGAGCAGTACTTC. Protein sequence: CASSFGTVGHEQYF.